This section outlines one T cell receptor beta chain sequence together with its context. What this receptor recognizes is not known. Base qualities were left out, and no much larger clone turns up one base away. This sample is part of a study of early T cells in non-severe SARS-CoV-2 infection (dated by TCRdb to about 2021). Regarding the study in general: Because TCR sequencing relied on bulk RNA taken from unsorted whole blood, pairing of alpha and beta chains was not possible.

General conclusions and limits of the study: VDJdb matching was skewed toward anti-spike CD8 responses and likely underestimated virus-specific expansions by missing private and CD4 specificities.

The junction shows trimming of 7 bases on V and 3 bases on J, plus 9 bases between the germline ends. CDR1 and CDR2 were assigned from the germline V gene (reference sequence) as SEHNR and FQNEAQ. Its CDR3 holds 12 amino acids, cysteine through phenylalanine. Only CDR3 DNA is held: 36 bases, read in frame from base 1. The library was built by means of 5' RACE. Data came from a NextSeq 500. Unique molecular identifiers were attached to individual cDNA molecules in the TCR library protocol so that sequencing error and PCR bias could be corrected. Sequencing covered both TCR alpha and beta chains, and within each sample the abundances of alpha and beta sequences were tightly co-correlated. On the authors' methods: Decombinator V4 was used to annotate the V gene, J gene and CDR3 of the TCR sequences. TCRs were defined as expanded if a significant change between any two time points was detected under a Poisson model with p below 0.0001. TCR abundances were normalised to the total number of TCRs sequenced in each sample and reported as counts per million. MAIT TCRs were defined by TRAV1-2 paired with TRAJ12, TRAJ20 or TRAJ33, and iNKT TCRs by TRAV10 paired with TRAJ18. A search of VDJdb, accessed on 1 November 2021, was run for TCRs annotated to CMV, EBV and SARS-CoV-2, with TCRs annotated for multiple antigens excluded. TCRdb cleaned the public reads at Q25 with fastp, built clones with MiXCR and kept in-frame beta chains. Records with the same CDR3 protein are collapsed into one entry carrying the most frequent genes and DNA. What appears here as the V and J calls and clone size reflects TCRdb's work, not the paper's. This sample holds 70,000 to 85,000 distinct CDR3 sequences; roughly an eighth were observed only once. 15% to 18% of the sample is taken by the ten largest.

A case-control design nested within a healthcare worker cohort in London, UK, was used, with weekly nasopharyngeal swab PCR tests and blood sampling performed. Between 23 and 31 March 2020, the week of the UK lockdown, healthcare workers were enrolled and then followed up weekly for as long as 16 weeks. The chain links TRBV7-9 with TRBJ2-5, with a tentative D gene TRBD2 over 5 matching bases. This sequence was found in an adult who was a healthcare worker with PCR-confirmed SARS-CoV-2 infection or an uninfected control (not recorded which). The donor label of this sample is uncertain. Sequenced here: whole blood, sampled at baseline. This receptor carries the CDR3 CASTRTEETQYF. The nucleotides are TGTGCCAGCACCCGGACTGAAGAGACCCAGTACTTC.